One and the same sample provided the 13 T cell receptor beta chains below, sequenced in a study of identical twins. TCRdb re-called the 5' RACE reads through MiXCR, storing one row per CDR3 protein. The table lists about 520,000 distinct CDR3 sequences, roughly a fifth of them singletons. A further study also used this sample, focusing on T cells expressing NK-cell markers.

The sample consisted of CD4+ T cells sorted from blood. These receptors were obtained from a woman between 18 and 29 years old in good health.

The rearrangement links TRBV20-1 to TRBJ2-1, with D perhaps TRBD2 (6 bases). The CDR3 has 14 residues. The germline CDR1 and CDR2 sequences are DFQATT and SNEGSKA (reference sequence). With 4 bases removed from V and 4 bases from J, the gap between germline ends came to 14 bases. The CDR3 is CSAIVLARYNEQFF. Here the CDR3 DNA reads TGCAGTGCTATTGTGCTAGCGCGATACAATGAGCAGTTCTTC.

The J gene is TRBJ2-3, the V gene TRBV5-1; 8 bases fit TRBD2. After removal of 2 bases from V and 6 bases from J, the junction contained 8 bases not matched to a gene. The CDR3 totals 15 residues. Looked up from germline, CDR1 is SGHRS and CDR2 is YFSETQ. The CDR3 sequence: CASSFTGTSGDTQYF. The CDR3 nucleotides read TGCGCCAGCAGCTTCACCGGGACTAGTGGGGATACGCAGTATTTT. Together with reference TRBV5-1 and TRBJ2-3, the CDR3 gives the full variable domain: KAGVTQTPRYLIKTRGQQVTLSCSPISGHRSVSWYQQTPGQGLQFLFEYFSETQRNKGNFPGRFSGRQFSNSRSEMNVSTLELGDSALYLCASSFTGTSGDTQYFGPGTRLTVL.

The chain uses TRBV3-1 and TRBJ2-3, with a tentative D call TRBD1 (5 bases). Germline CDR1 reads LGHDT; CDR2 reads YNNKEL (reference sequence). There are 16 residues in the CDR3. V dropped 2 bases and J dropped 0 bases, with 12 bases sitting between them. The CDR3 protein is CASSQLWGPSTDTQYF. The CDR3 DNA sequence: TGTGCCAGCAGCCAACTATGGGGCCCTAGCACAGATACGCAGTATTTT.

The rearrangement links TRBV12-3 or TRBV12-4 to TRBJ2-5, with D tentatively TRBD1 (5 bases). The CDR3 has 15 residues. The V gene lost 5 bases and the J gene lost 5 bases, with 18 bases spanning the gap. CDR3 sequence reads: CASSPGQGMMETQYF. The CDR3, as DNA: TGTGCCAGCAGTCCCGGGCAGGGTATGATGGAGACCCAGTACTTC.

This sequence joins TRBV12-3 or TRBV12-4 and TRBJ2-2, with 9 bases matching TRBD1. Trimming cost V 3 bases and J 6 bases; bases outside gene matches: 8. The CDR3 has 16 amino acids. CDR3 residues: CASSLIGTGKAGELFF. CDR3 nucleotides: TGTGCCAGCAGTTTGATCGGGACAGGGAAGGCCGGGGAGCTGTTTTTT.

The chain uses TRBV2 and TRBJ2-2, with 9 bases that match TRBD1. Trimming cost V 6 bases and J 0 bases; bases outside gene matches: 2. CDR3 length: 15 amino acids. CDR1 SNHLY and CDR2 FYNNEI come from the germline V gene. CDR3 coding DNA: TGTGCCAGCAGGACAGGGGGACCGAACACCGGGGAGCTGTTTTTT. This gives the protein CASRTGGPNTGELFF.

V usage is TRBV20-1 and J usage is TRBJ2-1; D not resolved. The V end lost 1 base, the J end lost 7 bases, and 5 bases lay between the germline ends. The CDR3 runs 11 residues. Germline V gives CDR1 DFQATT, CDR2 SNEGSKA (reference sequence). The CDR3 coding sequence is TGCAGTGCTAGAGTAAGGAATGAGCAGTTCTTC. This encodes CSARVRNEQFF.

Only a few counts were recorded for this clonotype. The J gene is TRBJ2-7, the V gene TRBV6-2 or TRBV6-3; D is perhaps TRBD2 (5 bases). CDR3 length: 13 residues. Germline lookup yields CDR1 MNHEY and CDR2 SVGEGT. V was shortened by 2 bases and J by 4 bases, with 9 bases between the two germline ends. The CDR3 here is CASSYNRGYEQYF. DNA of the CDR3: TGTGCCAGCAGTTACAACCGCGGGTACGAGCAGTACTTC.

This clonotype was counted only a few times. The chain links TRBV28 to TRBJ1-2; 7 nucleotides align to TRBD1. This CDR3 has 17 amino acids. V dropped 7 bases and J dropped 0; count of bases not matched to a gene: 14. In germline, CDR1 is MDHEN, CDR2 SYDVKM. The CDR3 bases are TGTGCCAGCACTCGACTGGGGACAGAAATTACTAACTATGGCTACACCTTC. Translated: CASTRLGTEITNYGYTF.

V and J are TRBV5-6 and TRBJ1-1; 7 bases line up with TRBD1. Germline values: CDR1 SGHDT, CDR2 YYEEEE. CDR3 length equals 14 residues. V trimming: 1 base; J trimming: 4 bases; junction bases outside the gene matches: 4. The CDR3 DNA reads TGTGCCAGCAGCTTGCCAGACAGGGTCACTGAAGCTTTCTTT. It encodes CASSLPDRVTEAFF.

V and J are TRBV9 and TRBJ2-2; D may correspond to TRBD1 or TRBD2 (5 bases each). This CDR3 has 13 residues. CDR1 is SGDLS and CDR2 is YYNGEE in the germline V gene. V was cut by 3 bases and J by 7 bases, with 10 bases left in between. The CDR3 sequence is CASSAKRGGELFF. In DNA, the CDR3 is TGTGCCAGCAGCGCGAAGAGGGGCGGGGAGCTGTTTTTT.

The chain carries TRBV3-1 and TRBJ1-1; a weak D match, TRBD1 (6 bases). CDR1 and CDR2 (germline): LGHDT, YNNKEL (reference sequence). Trimming took off 3 bases at V and 6 bases at J, with 17 bases between the two ends. The CDR3 sequence is 15 residues long. The CDR3 DNA reads TGTGCCAGCAGCCAGGCGGTCAAACAGGGATCTGAAGCTTTCTTT. The encoded protein is CASSQAVKQGSEAFF.

V usage is TRBV6-5 and J usage is TRBJ1-1; D unclear. Trimming shortened V by 1 base and J by 3 bases, and 6 bases separated the two germline ends. Per germline, CDR1 MNHEY and CDR2 SVGAGI. This CDR3 has 13 amino acids. Here the CDR3 DNA reads TGTGCCAGCAGTTACTTAGGACACACTGAAGCTTTCTTT. It translates to CASSYLGHTEAFF.